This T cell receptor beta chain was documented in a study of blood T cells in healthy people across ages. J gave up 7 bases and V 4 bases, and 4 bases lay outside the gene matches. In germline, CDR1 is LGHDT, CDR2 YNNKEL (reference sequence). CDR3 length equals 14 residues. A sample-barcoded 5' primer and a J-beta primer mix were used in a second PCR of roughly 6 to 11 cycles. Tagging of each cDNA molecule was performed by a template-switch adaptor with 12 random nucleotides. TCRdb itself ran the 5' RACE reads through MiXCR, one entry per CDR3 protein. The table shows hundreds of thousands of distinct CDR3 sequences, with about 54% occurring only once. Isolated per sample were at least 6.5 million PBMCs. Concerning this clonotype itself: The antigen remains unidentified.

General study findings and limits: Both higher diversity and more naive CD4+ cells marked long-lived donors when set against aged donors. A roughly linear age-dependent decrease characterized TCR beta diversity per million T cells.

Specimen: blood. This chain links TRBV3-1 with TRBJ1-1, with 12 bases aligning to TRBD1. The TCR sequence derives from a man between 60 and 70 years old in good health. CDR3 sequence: CASSPGQGAGEAFF. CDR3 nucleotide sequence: TGTGCCAGCAGCCCGGGACAGGGGGCCGGTGAAGCTTTCTTT.